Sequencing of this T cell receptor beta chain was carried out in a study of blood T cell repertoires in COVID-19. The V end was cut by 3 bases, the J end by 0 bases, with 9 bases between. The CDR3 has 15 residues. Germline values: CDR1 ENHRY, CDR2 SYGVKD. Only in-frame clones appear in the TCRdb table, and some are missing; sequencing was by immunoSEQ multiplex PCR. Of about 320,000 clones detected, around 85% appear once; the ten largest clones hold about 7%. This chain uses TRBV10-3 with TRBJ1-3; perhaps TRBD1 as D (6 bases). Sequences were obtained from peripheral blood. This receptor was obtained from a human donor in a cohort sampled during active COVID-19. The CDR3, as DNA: TGTGCCATCAGTGAAGGACAGCTCTCTGGAAACACCATATATTTT. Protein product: CAISEGQLSGNTIYF.